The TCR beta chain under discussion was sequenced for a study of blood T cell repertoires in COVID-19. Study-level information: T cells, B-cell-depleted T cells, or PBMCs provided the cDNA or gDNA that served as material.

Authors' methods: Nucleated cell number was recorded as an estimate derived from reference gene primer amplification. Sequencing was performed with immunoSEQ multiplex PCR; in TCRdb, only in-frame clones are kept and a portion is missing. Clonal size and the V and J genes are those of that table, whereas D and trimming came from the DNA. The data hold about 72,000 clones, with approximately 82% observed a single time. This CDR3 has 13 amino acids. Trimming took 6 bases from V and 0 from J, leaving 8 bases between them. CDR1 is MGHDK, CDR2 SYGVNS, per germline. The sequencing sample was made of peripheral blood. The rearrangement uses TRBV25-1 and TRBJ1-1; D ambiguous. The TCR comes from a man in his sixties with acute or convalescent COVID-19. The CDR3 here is CASSTLLNTEAFF. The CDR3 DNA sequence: TGTGCCAGCAGCACACTATTGAACACTGAAGCTTTCTTT. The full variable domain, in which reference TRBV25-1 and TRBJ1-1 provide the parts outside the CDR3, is EADIYQTPRYLVIGTGKKITLECSQTMGHDKMYWYQQDPGMELHLIHYSYGVNSTEKGDLSSESTVSRIRTEHFPLTLESARPSHTSQYLCASSTLLNTEAFFGQGTRLTVV.